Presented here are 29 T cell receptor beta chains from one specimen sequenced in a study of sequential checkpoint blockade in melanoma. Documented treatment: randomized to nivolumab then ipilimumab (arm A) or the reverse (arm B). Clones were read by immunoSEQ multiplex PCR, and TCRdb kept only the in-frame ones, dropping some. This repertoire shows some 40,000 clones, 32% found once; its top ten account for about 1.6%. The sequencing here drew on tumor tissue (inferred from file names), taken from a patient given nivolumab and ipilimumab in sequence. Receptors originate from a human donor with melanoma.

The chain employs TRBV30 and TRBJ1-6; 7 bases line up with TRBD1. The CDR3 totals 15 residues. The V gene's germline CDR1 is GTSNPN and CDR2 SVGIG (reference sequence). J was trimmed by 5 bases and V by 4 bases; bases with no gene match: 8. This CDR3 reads CAWTYRGTDNSPLHF. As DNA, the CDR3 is TGTGCCTGGACCTACCGGGGGACAGATAATTCACCCCTCCACTTT. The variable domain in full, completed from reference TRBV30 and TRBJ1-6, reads SQTIHQWPATLVQPVGSPLSLECTVEGTSNPNLYWYRQAAGRGLQLLFYSVGIGQISSEVPQNLSASRPQDRQFILSSKKLLLSDSGFYLCAWTYRGTDNSPLHFGNGTRLTVT.

The CDR3 sequence: CASLPGLEKGGYTF. CDR3 DNA sequence: TGTGCCAGTCTACCGGGCCTCGAGAAGGGTGGCTACACCTTC. V and J are TRBV6-8 and TRBJ1-2; no clear D gene. Trimming left V 9 bases short and J 7 bases short, with 21 bases between. The CDR3 is 14 amino acids. Germline V gives CDR1 MNHGY, CDR2 SAAAGT.

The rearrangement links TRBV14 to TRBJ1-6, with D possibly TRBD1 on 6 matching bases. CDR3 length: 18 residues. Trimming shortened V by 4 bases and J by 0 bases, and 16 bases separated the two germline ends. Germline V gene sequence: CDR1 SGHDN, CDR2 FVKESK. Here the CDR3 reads CASSLLQGTSSYNSPLHF. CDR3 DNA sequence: TGTGCCAGCAGCCTCCTCCAGGGGACTAGCTCCTATAATTCACCCCTCCACTTT.

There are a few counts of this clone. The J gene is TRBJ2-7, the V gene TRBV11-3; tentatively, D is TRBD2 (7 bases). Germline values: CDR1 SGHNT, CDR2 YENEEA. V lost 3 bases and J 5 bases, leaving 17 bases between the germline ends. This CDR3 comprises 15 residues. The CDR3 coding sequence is TGTGCCAGCAGCTTGGAAGGGATAGGGGGGGACGAGCAGTACTTC. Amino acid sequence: CASSLEGIGGDEQYF.

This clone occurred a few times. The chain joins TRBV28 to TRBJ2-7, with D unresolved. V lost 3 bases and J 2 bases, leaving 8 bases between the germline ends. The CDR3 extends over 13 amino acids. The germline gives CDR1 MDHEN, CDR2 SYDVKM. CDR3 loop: CASSFNSPYEQYF. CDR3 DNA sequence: TGTGCCAGCAGTTTCAACTCCCCCTACGAGCAGTACTTC.

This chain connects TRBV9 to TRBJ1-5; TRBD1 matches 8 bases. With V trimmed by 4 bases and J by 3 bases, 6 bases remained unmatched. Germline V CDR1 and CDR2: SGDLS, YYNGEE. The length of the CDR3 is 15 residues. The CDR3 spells CASSSRGLDNQPQHF. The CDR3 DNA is TGTGCCAGCAGCAGCAGGGGGCTCGACAATCAGCCCCAGCATTTT.

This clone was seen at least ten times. Here the CDR3 DNA reads TGTGCCAGCAGCCCGGGTTGGGGGGCTAATTCCTACGAGCAGTACTTC. It yields the protein CASSPGWGANSYEQYF. The chain joins TRBV7-7 to TRBJ2-7; D tentatively fits TRBD1 or TRBD2 (6 bases each). The CDR3 extends over 16 amino acids. V lost 5 bases and J lost 1, with 18 bases in between. CDR1 is SSHAT, CDR2 FNYEAQ, per germline (reference sequence). Combining the CDR3 with reference TRBV7-7 and TRBJ2-7 gives the whole variable domain GAGVSQSPRYKVTKRGQDVTLRCDPISSHATLYWYQQALGQGPEFLTYFNYEAQPDKSGLPSDRFSAERPEGSISTLTIQRTEQRDSAMYRCASSPGWGANSYEQYFGPGTRLTVT.

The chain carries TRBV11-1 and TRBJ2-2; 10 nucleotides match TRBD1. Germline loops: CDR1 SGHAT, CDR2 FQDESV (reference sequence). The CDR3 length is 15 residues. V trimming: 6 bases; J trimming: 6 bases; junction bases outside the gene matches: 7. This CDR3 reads CASSFSGTGAGELFF. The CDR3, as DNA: TGTGCCAGCAGTTTTTCCGGGACAGGGGCCGGGGAGCTGTTTTTT.

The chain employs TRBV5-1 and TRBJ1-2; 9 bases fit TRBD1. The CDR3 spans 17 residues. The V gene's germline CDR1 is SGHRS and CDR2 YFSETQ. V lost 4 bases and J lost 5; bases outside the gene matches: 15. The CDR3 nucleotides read TGCGCCAGCAGCCCGATTGGCTTGGACAGGGGTCTTTATGGCTACACCTTC. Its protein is CASSPIGLDRGLYGYTF.

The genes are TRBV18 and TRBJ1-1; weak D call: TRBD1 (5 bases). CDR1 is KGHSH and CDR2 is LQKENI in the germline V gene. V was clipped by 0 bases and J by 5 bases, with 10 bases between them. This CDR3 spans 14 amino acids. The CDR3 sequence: CASSPPGLSTEAFF. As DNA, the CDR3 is TGTGCCAGCTCACCACCGGGGCTGAGTACTGAAGCTTTCTTT.

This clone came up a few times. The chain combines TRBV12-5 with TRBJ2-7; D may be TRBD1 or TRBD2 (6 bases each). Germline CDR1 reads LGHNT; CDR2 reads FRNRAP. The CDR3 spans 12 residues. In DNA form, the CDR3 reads TGTGCCAGCGGTGAACAGGGAGGCGAGCAGTACTTC. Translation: CASGEQGGEQYF.

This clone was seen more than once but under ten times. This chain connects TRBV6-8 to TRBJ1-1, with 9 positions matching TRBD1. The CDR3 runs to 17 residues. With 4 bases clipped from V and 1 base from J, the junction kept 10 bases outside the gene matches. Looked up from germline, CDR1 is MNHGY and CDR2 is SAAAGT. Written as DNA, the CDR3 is TGTGCCAGCAGTTCCCTAACAGGGGGCGCGAGGAACACTGAAGCTTTCTTT. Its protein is CASSSLTGGARNTEAFF.

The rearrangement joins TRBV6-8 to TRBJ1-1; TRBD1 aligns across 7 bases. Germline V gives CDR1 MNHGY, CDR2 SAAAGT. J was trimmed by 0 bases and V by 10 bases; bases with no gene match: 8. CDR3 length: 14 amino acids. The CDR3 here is CATRDSRMNTEAFF. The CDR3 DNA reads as TGTGCCACCCGGGACAGCAGAATGAACACTGAAGCTTTCTTT.

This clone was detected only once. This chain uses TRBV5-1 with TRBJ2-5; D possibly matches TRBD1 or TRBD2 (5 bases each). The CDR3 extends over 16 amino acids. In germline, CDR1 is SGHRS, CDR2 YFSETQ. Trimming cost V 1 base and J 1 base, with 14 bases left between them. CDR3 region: CASSLLELGPQETQYF. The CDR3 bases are TGCGCCAGCAGCTTGCTAGAATTGGGACCCCAAGAGACCCAGTACTTC.

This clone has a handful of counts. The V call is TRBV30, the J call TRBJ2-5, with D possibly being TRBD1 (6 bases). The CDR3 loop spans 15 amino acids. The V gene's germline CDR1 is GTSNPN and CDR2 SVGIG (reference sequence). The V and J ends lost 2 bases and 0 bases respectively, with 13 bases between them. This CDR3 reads CAWSKGDTYQETQYF. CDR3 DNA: TGTGCCTGGAGTAAGGGGGACACCTACCAAGAGACCCAGTACTTC.

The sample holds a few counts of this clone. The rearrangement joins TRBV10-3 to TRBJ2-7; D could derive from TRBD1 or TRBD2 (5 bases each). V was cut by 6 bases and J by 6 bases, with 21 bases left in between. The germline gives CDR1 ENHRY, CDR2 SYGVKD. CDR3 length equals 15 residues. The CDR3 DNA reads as TGTGCCATCAGGCCCTGGGACGAAGGGCTCGCCGAGCAGTACTTC. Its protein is CAIRPWDEGLAEQYF.

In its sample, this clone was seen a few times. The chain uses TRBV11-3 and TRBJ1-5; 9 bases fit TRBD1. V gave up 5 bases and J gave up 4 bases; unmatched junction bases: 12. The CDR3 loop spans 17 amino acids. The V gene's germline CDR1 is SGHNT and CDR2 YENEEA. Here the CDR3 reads CASSLRGDRALNQPQHF. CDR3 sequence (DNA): TGTGCCAGCAGCCTTAGGGGGGACAGGGCCTTAAATCAGCCCCAGCATTTT.

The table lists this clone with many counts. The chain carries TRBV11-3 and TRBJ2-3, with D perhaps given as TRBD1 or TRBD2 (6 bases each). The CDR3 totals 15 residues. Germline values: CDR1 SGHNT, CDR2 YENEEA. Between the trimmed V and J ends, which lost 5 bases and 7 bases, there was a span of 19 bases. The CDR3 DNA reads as TGTGCCAGCAGCCCAGGGGAGGTCCCCACGAATACGCAGTATTTT. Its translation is CASSPGEVPTNTQYF.

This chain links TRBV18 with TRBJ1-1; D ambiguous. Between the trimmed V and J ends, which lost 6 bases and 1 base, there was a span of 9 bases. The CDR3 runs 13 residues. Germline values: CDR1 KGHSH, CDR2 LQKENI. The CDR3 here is CASSQTQNTEAFF. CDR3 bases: TGTGCCAGCTCTCAAACACAGAACACTGAAGCTTTCTTT.

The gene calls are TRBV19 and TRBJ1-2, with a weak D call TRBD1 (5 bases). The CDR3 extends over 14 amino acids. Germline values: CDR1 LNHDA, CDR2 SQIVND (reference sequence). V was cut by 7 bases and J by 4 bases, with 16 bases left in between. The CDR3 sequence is CASIVDNRGYGYTF. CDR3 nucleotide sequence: TGTGCCAGTATCGTTGACAATAGGGGCTATGGCTACACCTTC.

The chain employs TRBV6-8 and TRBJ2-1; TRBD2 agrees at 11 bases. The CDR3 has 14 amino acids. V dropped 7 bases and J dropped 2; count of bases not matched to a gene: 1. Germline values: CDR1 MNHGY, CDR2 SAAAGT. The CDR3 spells CASIAGGPYNEQFF. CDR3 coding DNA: TGTGCCAGCATAGCGGGAGGGCCCTACAATGAGCAGTTCTTC.

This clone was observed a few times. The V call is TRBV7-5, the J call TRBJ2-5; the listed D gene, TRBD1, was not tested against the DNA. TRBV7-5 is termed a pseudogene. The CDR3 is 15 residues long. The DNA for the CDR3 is TGTGCCAGCAGCCTCACGTGGGGCCACCAAGAGACCCAGTACTTC. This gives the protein CASSLTWGHQETQYF.

The CDR3 sequence is CASSPTGIPTEAFF. CDR3 bases: TGCGCCAGCAGCCCTACAGGGATCCCCACTGAAGCTTTCTTT. The chain combines TRBV5-1 with TRBJ1-1; D is possibly TRBD1 (6 bases). V gave up 4 bases and J gave up 4 bases, with 14 bases separating them. Per the germline V gene, CDR1 is SGHRS and CDR2 is YFSETQ. The CDR3 length is 14 residues.

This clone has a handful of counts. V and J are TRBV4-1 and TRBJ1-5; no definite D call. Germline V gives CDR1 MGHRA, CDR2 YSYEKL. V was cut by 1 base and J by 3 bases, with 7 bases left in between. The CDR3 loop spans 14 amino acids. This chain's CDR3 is CASSQGQLNQPQHF. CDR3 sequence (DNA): TGCGCCAGCAGCCAAGGGCAGCTCAATCAGCCCCAGCATTTT.

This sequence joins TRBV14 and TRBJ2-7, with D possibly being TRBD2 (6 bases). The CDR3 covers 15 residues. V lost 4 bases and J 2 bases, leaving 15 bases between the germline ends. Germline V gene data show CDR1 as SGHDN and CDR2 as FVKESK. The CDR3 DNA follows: TGTGCCAGCAGCCCTTTAGCGGCTGTCACCTACGAGCAGTACTTC. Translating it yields CASSPLAAVTYEQYF.

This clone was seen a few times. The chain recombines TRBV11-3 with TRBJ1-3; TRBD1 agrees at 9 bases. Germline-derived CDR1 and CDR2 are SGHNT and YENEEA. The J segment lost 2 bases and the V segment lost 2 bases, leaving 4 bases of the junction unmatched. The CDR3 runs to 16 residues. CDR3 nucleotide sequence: TGTGCCAGCAGCTTAAACAGGGGGCGAGCTGGAAACACCATATATTTT. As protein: CASSLNRGRAGNTIYF. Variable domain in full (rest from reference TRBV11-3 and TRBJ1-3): EAGVVQSPRYKIIEKKQPVAFWCNPISGHNTLYWYLQNLGQGPELLIRYENEEAVDDSQLPKDRFSAERLKGVDSTLKIQPAELGDSAVYLCASSLNRGRAGNTIYFGEGSWLTVV.

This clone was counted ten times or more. This chain's CDR3 is CASSLEGQSSYNSPLHF. In DNA form, the CDR3 reads TGTGCCAGCAGCTTAGAAGGACAAAGCTCCTATAATTCACCCCTCCACTTT. This chain uses TRBV11-3 with TRBJ1-6; weak D call: TRBD1 (5 bases). Germline V lookup: CDR1 SGHNT, CDR2 YENEEA. V lost 0 bases and J 0 bases, leaving 9 bases between the germline ends. CDR3 length: 17 residues.

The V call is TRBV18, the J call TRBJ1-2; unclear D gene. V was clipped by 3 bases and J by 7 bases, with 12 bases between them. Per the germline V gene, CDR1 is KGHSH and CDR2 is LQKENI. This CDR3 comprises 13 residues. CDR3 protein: CASSPMEGGGYTF. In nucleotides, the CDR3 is TGTGCCAGCTCACCGATGGAGGGAGGTGGCTACACCTTC.

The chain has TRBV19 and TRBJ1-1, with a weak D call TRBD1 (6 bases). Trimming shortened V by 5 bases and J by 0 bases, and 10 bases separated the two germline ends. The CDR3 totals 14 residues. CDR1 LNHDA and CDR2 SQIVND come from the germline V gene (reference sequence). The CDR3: CASSGGRLNTEAFF. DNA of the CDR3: TGTGCCAGTAGTGGGGGCAGACTGAACACTGAAGCTTTCTTT.